This T cell receptor beta chain was identified during a study of OX40 agonist ivuxolimab in advanced cancers. On the study more broadly: Each dose-escalation patient presented with hepatocellular carcinoma, melanoma, renal cell or head and neck cancer.

This CDR3 is 14 amino acids long. Trimming removed 1 base from V and 6 bases from J; junction bases left unmatched: 6. CDR1 LNHNV and CDR2 YYDKDF come from the germline V gene (reference sequence). In the case of this clone: The antigen is undetermined.

Data came from immunoSEQ multiplex PCR; TCRdb stores just in-frame clones and leaves some out. Of tens of thousands of clones in the sample, roughly nine tenths are singletons; the top ten hold about 0.99%. Broader study findings: Expansion of clones was among the lowest in partial responders at 0.1-3.0 mg/kg. On average, CD8+ T cells showed a greater number of expanded clones than CD4+.

Sequencing was performed on CD4+ or CD8+ T cells sorted from blood, taken in a trial of the OX40 agonist ivuxolimab. The clonotype comes from an adult with an advanced solid tumor such as melanoma, head and neck, liver or kidney cancer. The V and J genes are TRBV15 and TRBJ2-7; 7 bases are a match to TRBD1. The CDR3 sequence is CATSRGQGVSEQYF. The CDR3 DNA sequence: TGTGCCACCAGCAGAGGGCAGGGGGTTTCCGAGCAGTACTTC.